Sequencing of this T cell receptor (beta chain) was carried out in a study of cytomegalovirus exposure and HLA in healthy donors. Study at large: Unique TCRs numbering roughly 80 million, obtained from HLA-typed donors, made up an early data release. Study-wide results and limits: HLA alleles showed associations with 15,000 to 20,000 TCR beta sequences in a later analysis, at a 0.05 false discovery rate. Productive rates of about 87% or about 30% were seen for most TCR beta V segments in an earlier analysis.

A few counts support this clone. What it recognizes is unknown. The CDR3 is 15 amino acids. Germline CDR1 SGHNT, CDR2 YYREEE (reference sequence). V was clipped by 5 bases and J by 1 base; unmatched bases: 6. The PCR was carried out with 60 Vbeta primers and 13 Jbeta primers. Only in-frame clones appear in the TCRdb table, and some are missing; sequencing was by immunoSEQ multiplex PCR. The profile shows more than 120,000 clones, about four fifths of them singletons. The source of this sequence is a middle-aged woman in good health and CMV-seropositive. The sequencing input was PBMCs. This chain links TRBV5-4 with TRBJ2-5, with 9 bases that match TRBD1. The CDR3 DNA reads TGTGCCAGCAGGACAGGGGGGGGGCCCCAAGAGACCCAGTACTTC. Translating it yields CASRTGGGPQETQYF.